Here is one T cell receptor (beta chain) with its context. Its target is not known. The data stem from a study of cytomegalovirus exposure and HLA in healthy donors. CDR1 is SGHRS, CDR2 YFSETQ, per germline. There are 15 residues in the CDR3. The V gene end was trimmed by 0 bases and the J gene end by 1 base; junction bases not matched to a gene: 3. Study outcomes and limitations: The analysis excluded some indistinguishable V segments, including TRBV6-2 and TRBV6-3. Per published reports, the classifier diagnosed cytomegalovirus status with high specificity and sensitivity. Relative to the approximately 700-donor mean, N-insertions were reportedly fewer in an Asian-associated ancestry cluster in a later analysis. Reports state that TCR beta sequences accurately predicted most subjects' HLA-A and HLA-B alleles.

With 60 Vbeta and 13 Jbeta primers, the PCR was carried out. Assay: immunoSEQ multiplex PCR; the TCRdb copy retains only in-frame clones and omits some. The table shows fewer than 150,000 clones, with 75% to 90% occurring only once. Sequencing input: PBMCs. J is TRBJ1-2 and V is TRBV5-1, with 7 bases aligning to TRBD1. The sequence came from a woman younger than 45 in good health and CMV-seropositive. The CDR3 here is CASSLGGTDNYGYTF. DNA of the CDR3: TGCGCCAGCAGCTTGGGAGGGACAGATAACTATGGCTACACCTTC.